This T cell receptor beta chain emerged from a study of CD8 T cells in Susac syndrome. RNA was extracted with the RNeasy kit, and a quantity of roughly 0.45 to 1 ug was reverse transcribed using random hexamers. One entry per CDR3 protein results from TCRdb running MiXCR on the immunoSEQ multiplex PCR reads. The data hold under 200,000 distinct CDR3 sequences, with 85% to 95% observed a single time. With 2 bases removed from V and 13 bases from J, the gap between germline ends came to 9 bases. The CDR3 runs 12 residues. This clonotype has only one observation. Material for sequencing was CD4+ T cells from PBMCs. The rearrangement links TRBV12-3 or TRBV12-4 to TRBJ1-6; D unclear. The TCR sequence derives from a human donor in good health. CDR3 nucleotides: TGTGCCAGCAGTTTATTACAAGGGCCCCTCCACTTT. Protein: CASSLLQGPLHF.